The 11 T cell receptor beta chains reported below all come from one sample, sequenced in a study of blood T cells in healthy people across ages. Next came a second PCR, run for about 7 to 12 cycles, which used a sample-barcoded 5' primer along with a J-beta primer mix. TCRdb reanalysed the 5' RACE reads using MiXCR and keeps one entry per CDR3 protein. The table shows approximately 690,000 distinct CDR3 sequences, with approximately 50% occurring only once. The sequencing sample was made of blood. The receptors were sampled from a man in his sixties in good health.

The rearrangement uses TRBV10-3 and TRBJ2-3; 10 nucleotides agree with TRBD2. After removal of 6 bases from V and 1 base from J, the junction contained 13 bases not matched to a gene. The CDR3 spans 18 residues. The germline CDR1 and CDR2 sequences are ENHRY and SYGVKD. Written as DNA, the CDR3 is TGTGCCATCAGGCAGCTAGCGGGGGATCCCGGGGGCACAGATACGCAGTATTTT. It codes for CAIRQLAGDPGGTDTQYF.

This clonotype appeared a single time. The chain links TRBV6-6 to TRBJ1-2; weak D call: TRBD1 (5 bases). This CDR3 is 15 amino acids long. Trimming took off 2 bases at V and 3 bases at J, with 13 bases between the two ends. The V gene's germline CDR1 is MNHNY and CDR2 SVGAGI (reference sequence). The CDR3 region has the DNA TGTGCCAGCAGTTACGGATTGGGGGTCGACTATGGCTACACCTTC. This translates into CASSYGLGVDYGYTF.

In this sample, this clonotype turned up a few times. The chain uses TRBV2 and TRBJ2-7; 12 bases line up with TRBD1. This CDR3 region has 14 residues. The trim removed 7 bases at V and 4 bases at J, leaving 5 bases unmatched. The germline gives CDR1 SNHLY, CDR2 FYNNEI. CDR3 in DNA: TGTGCCAGCATCTGGGACAGGGGGCGTTACGAGCAGTACTTC. Translated: CASIWDRGRYEQYF.

V gene TRBV27 combines with J gene TRBJ2-7; 10 nucleotides agree with TRBD2. This CDR3 spans 15 amino acids. Germline V gene lookup returns CDR1 MNHEY and CDR2 SMNVEV (reference sequence). J was trimmed by 0 bases and V by 8 bases; bases with no gene match: 7. The chain's CDR3 is CASPSGGSSSYEQYF. The CDR3 DNA reads TGTGCCAGCCCTAGCGGGGGCAGCAGCTCCTACGAGCAGTACTTC.

The chain joins TRBV3-1 to TRBJ2-1, with a weak D call TRBD1 (6 bases). The V and J ends lost 6 bases and 10 bases respectively, with 19 bases between them. The CDR3 has 14 amino acids. Germline V CDR1 and CDR2: LGHDT, YNNKEL (reference sequence). The CDR3: CASSPRSGGGEQFF. The CDR3 DNA is TGTGCCAGCAGTCCCCGTTCTGGGGGCGGGGAGCAGTTCTTC.

J is TRBJ2-1 and V is TRBV20-1, with a tentative D call TRBD2 (6 bases). The CDR3 loop spans 16 amino acids. CDR1 is DFQATT and CDR2 is SNEGSKA in the germline V gene (reference sequence). Trimming removed 0 bases at V and 0 bases at J, with 12 bases between. This CDR3 reads CSARDGGSSSYNEQFF. CDR3 nucleotides: TGCAGTGCTAGAGATGGGGGGTCCAGCTCCTACAATGAGCAGTTCTTC.

CDR3 in amino acids: CSARWARQGRDMDEQYF. Here the CDR3 DNA reads TGCAGTGCTAGATGGGCCCGCCAGGGGCGAGACATGGACGAGCAGTACTTC. V and J are TRBV20-1 and TRBJ2-4; tentatively, D is TRBD1 (6 bases). Matching the DNA end better, TRBJ2-7 makes the J call doubtful. The CDR3 is 17 residues long. Germline-derived CDR1 and CDR2 are DFQATT and SNEGSKA (reference sequence).

The J gene is TRBJ1-5, the V gene TRBV12-3 or TRBV12-4; no reliable D call. This CDR3 is 15 amino acids long. The V end was cut by 1 base, the J end by 0 bases, with 7 bases between. For the CDR3, the DNA is TGTGCCAGCAGTTTAGTAGCAAATAGCAATCAGCCCCAGCATTTT. Its translation: CASSLVANSNQPQHF.

The chain couples TRBV4-1 to TRBJ2-5; D tentatively reads TRBD1 or TRBD2 (5 bases each). The CDR3 has 18 amino acids. Deletions cut 1 base from V and 2 bases from J, with 20 bases between. Germline V gene sequence: CDR1 MGHRA, CDR2 YSYEKL. Here the CDR3 reads CASSQGYRDRGLQETQYF. The CDR3 DNA is TGCGCCAGCAGCCAAGGGTACCGGGACCGGGGCCTTCAAGAGACCCAGTACTTC.

This chain links TRBV7-8 with TRBJ1-2; D ambiguous. The length of the CDR3 is 15 residues. V was trimmed by 6 bases and J by 3 bases, leaving 17 bases between them. CDR1 SGHVS and CDR2 FQNEAQ come from the germline V gene. The CDR3: CASSPGVSSDYGYTF. CDR3 DNA: TGTGCCAGCAGTCCCGGGGTGTCGTCCGACTATGGCTACACCTTC.

CDR3 loop: CASSPLGQGTTEAFF. The CDR3 DNA reads TGTGCCAGCTCACCACTTGGACAGGGGACAACTGAAGCTTTCTTT. The chain uses TRBV18 and TRBJ1-1; 9 nucleotides match TRBD1. CDR1 is KGHSH, CDR2 LQKENI, per germline. V shed 1 base and J 5 bases; nucleotides not matched to a gene: 5. CDR3 length equals 15 residues.